The entry that follows covers one T cell receptor beta chain sequence. No antigen is known for it. Trimming removed 5 bases from V and 5 bases from J, with 16 bases in between. Germline lookup yields CDR1 LGHDT and CDR2 YNNKEL (reference sequence). The CDR3 is 16 amino acids. This entry comes from a study of T cells in Graves' hyperthyroidism and ophthalmopathy. Study outcomes and limitations: Median prediction lead before ophthalmopathy onset was about 6.5 months with the model.

What was amplified from RNA transcripts were TCR beta CDR3 regions. Researchers ran a first-round RT-PCR on the TCR CDR3 using the HTBI primer set. In TCRdb, the multiplex PCR reads were re-called with MiXCR into one record per CDR3 protein. The sample includes hundreds of thousands of distinct CDR3 sequences, roughly 14% of them seen just once. Reasons for excluding patients were uncontrolled infection, other autoimmune disease, pregnancy or lactation. Each diagnosis was grounded in clinical symptoms, serum thyroxine and TRAb, thyroid ultrasound, and orbital computed tomography. Any symptoms of ophthalmopathy came after the first hyperthyroidism diagnosis, from which the blood sample dates.

The sequence derives from a woman aged 30 to 39 with Graves' hyperthyroidism that later progressed to Graves' ophthalmopathy. The chain joins TRBV3-1 to TRBJ1-6, with D tentatively TRBD1 (6 bases). The sample was blood. CDR3 residues: CASSDTGIRNNSPLHF. The DNA of the CDR3 is TGTGCCAGCAGCGATACAGGGATCCGAAATAATTCACCCCTCCACTTT.